The T cell receptor (beta chain) described here comes from a study of T cells in Graves' hyperthyroidism and ophthalmopathy. RNA transcripts yielded amplified TCR beta CDR3 regions. Initially, a first-round RT-PCR of the TCR CDR3 employed the HTBI primer set. Each CDR3 protein is one row after TCRdb ran MiXCR on the multiplex PCR reads. Among more than 300,000 distinct CDR3 sequences listed, approximately 13% were seen once. This clonotype was recorded at least ten times. This TCR was sampled from a woman aged 25 to 45 with Graves' hyperthyroidism. Sequenced input: blood.

This CDR3 is CSARTGVNEKLFF. The CDR3 DNA reads as TGCAGTGCTAGGACAGGGGTTAATGAAAAACTGTTTTTT. The V gene is TRBV20-1, the J gene TRBJ1-4; 8 bases match TRBD1. CDR3 length: 13 amino acids. The V gene's germline CDR1 is DFQATT and CDR2 SNEGSKA (reference sequence). Trimming cost V 3 bases and J 4 bases; bases outside gene matches: 1.